Listed here are 17 T cell receptor beta chains from one sample, sequenced in a study of blood T cell repertoires in COVID-19. This table comes from immunoSEQ multiplex PCR, and its TCRdb copy is limited to in-frame clones, with some not included. This table has about 97,000 clones, about 86% appearing once. The sample consisted of peripheral blood. These receptors originate from a human donor in a cohort sampled during active COVID-19.

The rearrangement links TRBV3-1 (or the pseudogene TRBV3-2) to TRBJ1-2; 9 bases match TRBD1. The CDR3 has 16 residues. CDR1 and CDR2 (germline): LGHDT, YNNKEL (reference sequence). The trim removed 1 base at V and 4 bases at J, leaving 7 bases unmatched. The CDR3 protein is CASSQVGTGGSYGYTF. The CDR3, as DNA: TGTGCCAGCAGCCAAGTAGGAACAGGGGGCAGCTATGGCTACACCTTC.

The chain has TRBV28 and TRBJ2-7, with D maybe TRBD1 (6 bases). This CDR3 region has 13 residues. CDR1 and CDR2 from the germline V gene are MDHEN and SYDVKM. V was clipped by 6 bases and J by 2 bases, with 11 bases between them. The CDR3 nucleotides read TGTGCCAGCAGCCCTGACAGGACCTACGAGCAGTACTTC. This codes for CASSPDRTYEQYF.

The chain uses TRBV2 and TRBJ2-1; 7 positions match TRBD1. The germline V gene has CDR1 SNHLY and CDR2 FYNNEI. V trimming: 5 bases; J trimming: 10 bases; junction bases outside the gene matches: 8. This CDR3 is 13 amino acids long. CDR3 residues: CASSPDRVFEQFF. The CDR3 region has the DNA TGTGCCAGCAGTCCCGACAGGGTATTCGAGCAGTTCTTC.

The CDR3 loop is CASSLDGGGSNQPQHF. The CDR3 nucleotides are TGTGCCAGCAGCTTAGATGGGGGAGGTAGCAATCAGCCCCAGCATTTT. This rearrangement joins TRBV7-2 to TRBJ1-5; tentative D call: TRBD1 (5 bases). V lost 1 base and J 0 bases, leaving 10 bases between the germline ends. Germline V gene data show CDR1 as SGHTA and CDR2 as FQGNSA. There are 16 residues in the CDR3.

This chain links TRBV30 with TRBJ1-1; perhaps TRBD1 as D (5 bases). This CDR3 comprises 14 residues. Germline V CDR1 and CDR2: GTSNPN, SVGIG (reference sequence). Deletions cut 3 bases from V and 2 bases from J, with 13 bases between. The CDR3 sequence is CAWSARTPNTEAFF. CDR3 nucleotides: TGTGCCTGGAGCGCCCGGACACCTAACACTGAAGCTTTCTTT.

This clone was seen just once. The chain carries TRBV20-1 and TRBJ2-1; 7 positions agree with TRBD2. CDR3 length: 13 amino acids. The V segment lost 3 bases and the J segment 2 bases; nucleotides outside the gene matches: 1. From germline, CDR1 is DFQATT and CDR2 SNEGSKA (reference sequence). The CDR3 sequence is CSASGTTYNEQFF. The CDR3 bases are TGCAGTGCTAGTGGGACTACCTACAATGAGCAGTTCTTC.

In DNA form, the CDR3 reads TGTGCCAGCAGCTTAAGGGCGGGAGGAGCCTACGAGCAGTACTTC. Translation: CASSLRAGGAYEQYF. The V gene is TRBV7-3, the J gene TRBJ2-7; 8 bases match TRBD2. The V segment lost 1 base and the J segment 2 bases; nucleotides outside the gene matches: 4. CDR3 size: 15 residues. Per the germline V gene, CDR1 is SGHTA and CDR2 is FQGTGA.

The chain joins TRBV6-1 to TRBJ2-7; 8 nucleotides line up with TRBD1. The germline V gene has CDR1 MNHNS and CDR2 SASEGT. There are 14 residues in the CDR3. The V segment lost 1 base and the J segment 5 bases; nucleotides outside the gene matches: 4. The CDR3 sequence is CASSEVLDRDEQYF. The CDR3 DNA reads TGTGCCAGCAGTGAAGTTCTGGACAGGGACGAGCAGTACTTC.

This clone was seen a few times. The rearrangement joins TRBV4-1 to TRBJ2-7, with 7 positions matching TRBD2. This CDR3 has 14 residues. J gave up 3 bases and V 3 bases, and 5 bases lay outside the gene matches. Germline V gene lookup returns CDR1 MGHRA and CDR2 YSYEKL. In DNA, the CDR3 is TGCGCCAGCAGCCAGGCTAGCGGCATCTACGAGCAGTACTTC. This translates into CASSQASGIYEQYF.

Regarding this clone: An end of the junction differs from the germline gene, which may be a read error. The rearrangement links TRBV7-7 to TRBJ2-2; the match to TRBD2 covers 7 bases. Germline values: CDR1 SSHAT, CDR2 FNYEAQ (reference sequence). This CDR3 has 15 residues. The CDR3 here is CASSLAGAPTGELFF. For the CDR3, the DNA is TGTGCTAGCAGCTTGGCGGGAGCTCCCACCGGGGAGCTGTTTTTT.

This chain joins TRBV5-8 and TRBJ1-6; D remains unclear. The germline V gene has CDR1 SGHTS and CDR2 YDEGEE. Trimming pared 1 base from V and 0 bases from J, leaving 11 bases between. The CDR3 extends over 17 amino acids. The CDR3 protein is CASSLNLASSYNSPLHF. The CDR3 nucleotides are TGTGCCAGCAGCTTGAATCTAGCGAGCTCCTATAATTCACCCCTCCACTTT.

The CDR3 spells CASSWGTGPYEQYF. CDR3 DNA sequence: TGCGCCAGCAGCTGGGGGACAGGCCCCTACGAGCAGTACTTC. The gene calls are TRBV5-1 and TRBJ2-7, with 8 bases fitting TRBD1. Trimming took 3 bases from V and 2 from J; bases not matched to a gene: 4. The CDR3 has 14 amino acids. Germline V gene lookup returns CDR1 SGHRS and CDR2 YFSETQ.

In the case of this clone: The same CDR3 can be traced to other DNA sequences in this sample. CDR3 coding DNA: TGTGCCAGCTCGCCCGGGATTTCCTACGAGCAGTACTTC. As protein: CASSPGISYEQYF. The chain links TRBV27 to TRBJ2-7; the D gene is possibly TRBD2 (5 bases). Germline-derived CDR1 and CDR2 are MNHEY and SMNVEV (reference sequence). This CDR3 region has 13 residues. V lost 8 bases and J lost 1, with 12 bases in between.

V and J are TRBV2 and TRBJ2-7; 8 nucleotides match TRBD2. The germline gives CDR1 SNHLY, CDR2 FYNNEI. The CDR3 spans 13 residues. After removal of 10 bases from V and 5 bases from J, the junction contained 10 bases not matched to a gene. The CDR3 bases are TGTGCCATCCGGGGGCGGGAGGCGAACGAGCAGTACTTC. Amino acid sequence: CAIRGREANEQYF.

This chain connects TRBV27 to TRBJ1-2; TRBD1 agrees at 7 bases. J was trimmed by 8 bases and V by 5 bases; bases with no gene match: 5. The germline CDR1 and CDR2 sequences are MNHEY and SMNVEV (reference sequence). The CDR3 extends over 12 amino acids. The CDR3 is CASSLTGAGYTF. The CDR3 nucleotides read TGTGCCAGCAGTCTAACAGGGGCCGGCTACACCTTC.

This chain uses TRBV12-3 or TRBV12-4 with TRBJ2-2; D ambiguous. The CDR3 extends over 13 amino acids. Trimming took off 3 bases at V and 6 bases at J, with 8 bases between the two ends. CDR3 in amino acids: CASSLKASGELFF. The CDR3 coding sequence is TGTGCCAGCAGTTTGAAAGCCTCCGGGGAGCTGTTTTTT.

The chain uses TRBV27 and TRBJ1-4, with 7 nucleotides matching TRBD1. CDR1 is MNHEY and CDR2 is SMNVEV in the germline V gene (reference sequence). CDR3 length: 19 amino acids. V was pared by 6 bases and J by 0 bases, with 16 bases of the junction left unmatched. The CDR3 coding sequence is TGTGCCAGCAGGGGTTTTGTCCGACAGGGCCGGGCAACTAATGAAAAACTGTTTTTT. This codes for CASRGFVRQGRATNEKLFF.